This T cell receptor beta chain stems from a study of cytomegalovirus exposure and HLA in healthy donors. Study conclusions and caveats: Later analysis reportedly placed an Asian-associated ancestry cluster below the roughly 690-donor mean in N-insertions.

Looked up from germline, CDR1 is MNHEY and CDR2 is SVGAGI. This CDR3 is 15 amino acids long. Losses at the gene ends were 0 bases for V and 9 bases for J; bases not matched to a gene: 9. Primers for the PCR totalled 60 Vbeta and 13 Jbeta. Per the original data handling: Among the unique TCR beta chains that a later analysis counted, 80 million to 100 million in all, around 11 million were shared. Clones were sequenced by immunoSEQ multiplex PCR, and TCRdb holds only the in-frame ones, with some missing. V and J calls and clone size are those listed in that table; D and trimming were worked out from the DNA. Found here are about 81,000 clones, around 90% of them singletons; the top ten hold about 2.3%. In the case of this clone: Its antigen is undetermined.

The clonotype was recovered from a man between 18 and 35 years old in good health and CMV-seronegative. Sequenced: PBMCs. The chain combines TRBV6-5 with TRBJ1-1; 8 bases align to TRBD1. In nucleotides, the CDR3 is TGTGCCAGCAGTTACTCGGCAGGGGGCGTAGGAAAAGCTTTCTTT. Protein product: CASSYSAGGVGKAFF.